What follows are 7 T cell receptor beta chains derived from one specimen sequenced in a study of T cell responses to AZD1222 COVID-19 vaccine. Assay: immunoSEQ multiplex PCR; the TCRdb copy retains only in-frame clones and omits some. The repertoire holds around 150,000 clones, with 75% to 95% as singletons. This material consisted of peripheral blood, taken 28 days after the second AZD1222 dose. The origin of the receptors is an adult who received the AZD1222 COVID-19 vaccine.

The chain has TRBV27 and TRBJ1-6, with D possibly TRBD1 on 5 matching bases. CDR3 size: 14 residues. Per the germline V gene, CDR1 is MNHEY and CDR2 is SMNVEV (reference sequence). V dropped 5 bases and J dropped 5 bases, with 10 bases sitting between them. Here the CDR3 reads CASSPSGHNSPLHF. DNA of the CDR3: TGTGCCAGCAGTCCCTCGGGGCATAATTCACCCCTCCACTTT.

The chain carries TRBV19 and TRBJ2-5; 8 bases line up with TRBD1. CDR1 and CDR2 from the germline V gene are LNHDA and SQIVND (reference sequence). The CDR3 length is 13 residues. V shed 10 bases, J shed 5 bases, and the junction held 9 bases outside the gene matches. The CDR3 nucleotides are TGTGCCAAAAGACAGGGGATCGGGGAGACCCAGTACTTC. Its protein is CAKRQGIGETQYF.

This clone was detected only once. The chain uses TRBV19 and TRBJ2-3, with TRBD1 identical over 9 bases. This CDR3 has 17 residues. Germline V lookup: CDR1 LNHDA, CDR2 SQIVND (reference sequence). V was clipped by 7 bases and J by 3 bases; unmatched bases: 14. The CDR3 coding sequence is TGTGCCAGTACCGAAAGGGGGACAGGGTCGAGGACAGATACGCAGTATTTT. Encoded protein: CASTERGTGSRTDTQYF.

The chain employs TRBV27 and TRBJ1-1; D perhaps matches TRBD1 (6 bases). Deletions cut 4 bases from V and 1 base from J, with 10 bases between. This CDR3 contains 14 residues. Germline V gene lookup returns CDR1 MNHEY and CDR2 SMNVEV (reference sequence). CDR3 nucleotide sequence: TGTGCCAGCAGTTGGGGGGCGTCGAACACTGAAGCTTTCTTT. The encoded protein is CASSWGASNTEAFF.

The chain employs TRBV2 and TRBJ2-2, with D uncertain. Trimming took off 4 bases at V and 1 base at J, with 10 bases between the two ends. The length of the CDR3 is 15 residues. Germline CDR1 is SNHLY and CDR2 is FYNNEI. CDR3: CASSVKTRNTGELFF. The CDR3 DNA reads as TGTGCCAGCAGTGTCAAGACCCGGAACACCGGGGAGCTGTTTTTT.

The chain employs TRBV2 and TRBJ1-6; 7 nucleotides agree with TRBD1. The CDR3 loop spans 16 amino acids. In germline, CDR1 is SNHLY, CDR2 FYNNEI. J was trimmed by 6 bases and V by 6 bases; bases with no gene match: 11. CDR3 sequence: CASRMGVQGGNSPLHF. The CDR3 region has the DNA TGTGCCAGCAGGATGGGGGTGCAGGGGGGTAATTCACCCCTCCACTTT.

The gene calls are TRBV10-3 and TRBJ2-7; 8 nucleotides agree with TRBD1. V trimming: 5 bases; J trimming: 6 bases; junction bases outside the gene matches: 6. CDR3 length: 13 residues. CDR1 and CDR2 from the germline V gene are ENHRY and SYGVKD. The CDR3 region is CAISRDRPSEQYF. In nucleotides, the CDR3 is TGTGCCATCAGTCGGGACAGGCCGTCCGAGCAGTACTTC.